The 3 T cell receptor beta chains presented below share a single source sample, sequenced in a study of cytotoxic CD8 clonotypes in ibrutinib-treated CLL (dated by TCRdb to the early 2020s). Explained via the paper, the time point label denotes: approximately 25 months on ibrutinib. Library preparation employed the immunoSEQ multiplex PCR assay. Drawn from immuneACCESS, this table holds only the in-frame rearrangements with V and J called that TCRdb kept. Clones are partly lost; checked studies trace under half to an unresolved V gene and leave the rest unexplained. For this sample there are about 130,000 clones; approximately 83% appear just once. The ten largest clonotypes hold roughly 1.9% of the sample. Sequences were derived from PBMCs, sampled after 24 months of ibrutinib treatment. The receptors were gathered from a human donor with chronic lymphocytic leukemia.

This clone was found a few times. V usage is TRBV7-3 and J usage is TRBJ2-3; 8 bases line up with TRBD2. CDR1 is SGHTA, CDR2 FQGTGA, per germline. The V and J ends lost 4 bases and 2 bases, in that order; junction bases with no gene match: 5. This CDR3 has 15 amino acids. CDR3 bases: TGTGCCAGCAGCTCTAAGCGGGGGCACACAGATACGCAGTATTTT. Protein product: CASSSKRGHTDTQYF.

The chain couples TRBV7-3 to TRBJ2-2; 7 nucleotides agree with TRBD1. Germline-derived CDR1 and CDR2 are SGHTA and FQGTGA. Trimming cost V 2 bases and J 0 bases; bases outside gene matches: 3. This CDR3 has 16 residues. CDR3 sequence reads: CASSLEGTANTGELFF. The DNA for the CDR3 is TGTGCCAGCAGCTTAGAGGGGACAGCGAACACCGGGGAGCTGTTTTTT. The full variable domain, its missing parts supplied by reference TRBV7-3 and TRBJ2-2, is GAGVSQTPSNKVTEKGKYVELRCDPISGHTALYWYRQSLGQGPEFLIYFQGTGAADDSGLPNDRFFAVRPEGSVSTLKIQRTERGDSAVYLCASSLEGTANTGELFFGEGSRLTVL.

This clone has just one count. The rearrangement uses TRBV11-2 and TRBJ1-2; 12 bases map to TRBD1. This CDR3 is built from 15 residues. Germline assignment: CDR1 SGHAT and CDR2 FQNNGV. J was trimmed by 8 bases and V by 5 bases; bases with no gene match: 9. In DNA, the CDR3 is TGTGCCAGCAGCCGGGGACAGGGGGCCGGGGAGGGCTACACCTTC. This translates into CASSRGQGAGEGYTF.